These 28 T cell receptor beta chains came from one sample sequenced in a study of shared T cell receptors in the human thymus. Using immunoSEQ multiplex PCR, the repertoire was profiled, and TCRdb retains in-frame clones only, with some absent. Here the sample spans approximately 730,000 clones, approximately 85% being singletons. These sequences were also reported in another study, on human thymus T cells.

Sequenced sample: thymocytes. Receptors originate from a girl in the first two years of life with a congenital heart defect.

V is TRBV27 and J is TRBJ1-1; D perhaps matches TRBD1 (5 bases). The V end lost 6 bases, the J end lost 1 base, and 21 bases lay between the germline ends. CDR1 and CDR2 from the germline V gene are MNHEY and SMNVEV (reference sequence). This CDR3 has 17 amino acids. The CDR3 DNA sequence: TGTGCCAGCAGCCCCCCATCAGGGAGGCTGAGGAACACTGAAGCTTTCTTT. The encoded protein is CASSPPSGRLRNTEAFF.

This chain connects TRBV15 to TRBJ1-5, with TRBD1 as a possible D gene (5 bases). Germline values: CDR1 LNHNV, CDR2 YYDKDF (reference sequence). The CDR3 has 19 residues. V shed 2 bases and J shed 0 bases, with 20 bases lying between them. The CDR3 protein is CATSRRRDGSTNSNQPQHF. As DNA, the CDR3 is TGTGCCACCAGCAGAAGGAGGGACGGGAGTACCAATAGCAATCAGCCCCAGCATTTT.

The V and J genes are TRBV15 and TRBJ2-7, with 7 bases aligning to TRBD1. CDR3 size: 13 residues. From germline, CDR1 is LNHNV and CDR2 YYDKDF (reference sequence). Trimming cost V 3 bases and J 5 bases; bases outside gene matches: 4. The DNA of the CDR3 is TGTGCCACCAGCAGGACAGGGCCACACGAGCAGTACTTC. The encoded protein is CATSRTGPHEQYF.

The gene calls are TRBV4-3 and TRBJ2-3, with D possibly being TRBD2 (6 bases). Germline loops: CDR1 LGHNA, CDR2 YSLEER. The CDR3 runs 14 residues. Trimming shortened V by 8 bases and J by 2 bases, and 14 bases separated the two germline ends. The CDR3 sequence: CASGGIPYTDTQYF. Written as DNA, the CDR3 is TGCGCCAGCGGGGGGATCCCCTACACAGATACGCAGTATTTT.

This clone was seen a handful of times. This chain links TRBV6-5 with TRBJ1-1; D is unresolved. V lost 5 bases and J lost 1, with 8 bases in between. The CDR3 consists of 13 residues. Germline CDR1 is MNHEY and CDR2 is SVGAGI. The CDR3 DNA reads TGTGCCAGCAGTGTTATAGAGAACACTGAAGCTTTCTTT. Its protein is CASSVIENTEAFF.

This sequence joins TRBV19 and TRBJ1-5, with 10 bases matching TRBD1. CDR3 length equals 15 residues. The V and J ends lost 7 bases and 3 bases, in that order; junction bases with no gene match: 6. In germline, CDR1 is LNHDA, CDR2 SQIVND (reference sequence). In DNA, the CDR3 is TGTGCCAGTACGACAGGGGGCGGCGTCAATCAGCCCCAGCATTTT. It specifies CASTTGGGVNQPQHF.

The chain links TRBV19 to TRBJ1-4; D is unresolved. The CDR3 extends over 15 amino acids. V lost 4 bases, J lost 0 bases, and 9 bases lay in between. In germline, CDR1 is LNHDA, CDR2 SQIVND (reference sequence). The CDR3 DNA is TGTGCCAGTAGTACAGACCGTGCAACTAATGAAAAACTGTTTTTT. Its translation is CASSTDRATNEKLFF. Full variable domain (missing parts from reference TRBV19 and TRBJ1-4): DGGITQSPKYLFRKEGQNVTLSCEQNLNHDAMYWYRQDPGQGLRLIYYSQIVNDFQKGDIAEGYSVSREKKESFPLTVTSAQKNPTAFYLCASSTDRATNEKLFFGSGTQLSVL.

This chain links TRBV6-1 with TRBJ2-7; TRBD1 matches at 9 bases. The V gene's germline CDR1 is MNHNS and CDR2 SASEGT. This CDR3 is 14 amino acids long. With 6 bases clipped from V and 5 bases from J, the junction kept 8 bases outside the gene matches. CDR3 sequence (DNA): TGTGCCAGCAGGGTACGGGACAGGGTCCACGAGCAGTACTTC. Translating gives CASRVRDRVHEQYF.

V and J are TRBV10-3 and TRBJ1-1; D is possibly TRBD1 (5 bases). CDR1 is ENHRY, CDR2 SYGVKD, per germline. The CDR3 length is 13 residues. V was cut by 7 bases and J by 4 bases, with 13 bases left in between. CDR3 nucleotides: TGTGCCATCATGGGTGGGGGAGGCACTGAAGCTTTCTTT. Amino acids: CAIMGGGGTEAFF.

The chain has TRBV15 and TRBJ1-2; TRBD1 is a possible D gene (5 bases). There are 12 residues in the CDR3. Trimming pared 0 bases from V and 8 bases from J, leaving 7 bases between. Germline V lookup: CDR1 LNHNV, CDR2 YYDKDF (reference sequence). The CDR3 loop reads CATSRDRGGYTF. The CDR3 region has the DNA TGTGCCACCAGCAGAGATCGGGGGGGCTACACCTTC.

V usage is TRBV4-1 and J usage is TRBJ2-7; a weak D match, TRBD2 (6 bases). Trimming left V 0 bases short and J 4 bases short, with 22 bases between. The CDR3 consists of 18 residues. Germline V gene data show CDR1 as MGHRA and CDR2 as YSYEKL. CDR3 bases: TGCGCCAGCAGCCAAGATCTCGGTCTTGCAGGCGGGGCGTACGAGCAGTACTTC. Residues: CASSQDLGLAGGAYEQYF.

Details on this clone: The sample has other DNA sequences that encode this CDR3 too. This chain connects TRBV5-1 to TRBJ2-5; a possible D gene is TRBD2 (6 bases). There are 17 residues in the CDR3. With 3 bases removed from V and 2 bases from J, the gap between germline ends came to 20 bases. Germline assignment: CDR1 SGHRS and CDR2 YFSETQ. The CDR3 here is CASSSSGGANIQETQYF. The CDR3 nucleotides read TGCGCCAGCAGCTCCTCAGGAGGGGCAAATATACAAGAGACCCAGTACTTC. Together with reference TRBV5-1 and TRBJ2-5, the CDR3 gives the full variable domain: KAGVTQTPRYLIKTRGQQVTLSCSPISGHRSVSWYQQTPGQGLQFLFEYFSETQRNKGNFPGRFSGRQFSNSRSEMNVSTLELGDSALYLCASSSSGGANIQETQYFGPGTRLLVL.

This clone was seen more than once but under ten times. CDR3 nucleotide sequence: TGTGCCAGCACCCCGGGACAGGGGTATTCACCCCTCCACTTT. Protein sequence: CASTPGQGYSPLHF. This chain uses TRBV27 with TRBJ1-6; 10 positions agree with TRBD1. CDR1 and CDR2 (germline): MNHEY, SMNVEV (reference sequence). V shed 7 bases and J 8 bases; nucleotides not matched to a gene: 5. The CDR3 spans 14 residues.

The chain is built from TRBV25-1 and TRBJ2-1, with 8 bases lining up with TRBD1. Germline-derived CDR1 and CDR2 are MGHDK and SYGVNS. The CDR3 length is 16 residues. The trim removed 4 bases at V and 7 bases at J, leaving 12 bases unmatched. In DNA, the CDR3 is TGTGCCAGCAGTGGGCCTCTGGGCAGGGGGCGGAATGAGCAGTTCTTC. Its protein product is CASSGPLGRGRNEQFF.

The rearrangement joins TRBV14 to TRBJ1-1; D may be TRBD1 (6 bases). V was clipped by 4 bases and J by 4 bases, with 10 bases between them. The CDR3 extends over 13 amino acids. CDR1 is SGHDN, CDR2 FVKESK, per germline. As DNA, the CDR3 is TGTGCCAGCAGCCGGGTAGGGGGCACTGAAGCTTTCTTT. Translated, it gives CASSRVGGTEAFF.

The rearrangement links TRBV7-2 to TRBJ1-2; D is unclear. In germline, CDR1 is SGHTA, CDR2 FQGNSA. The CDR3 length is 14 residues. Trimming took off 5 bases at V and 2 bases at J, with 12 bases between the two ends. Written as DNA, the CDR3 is TGTGCCAGCAGCCTGGCCGAGGGCAACTATGGCTACACCTTC. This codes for CASSLAEGNYGYTF.

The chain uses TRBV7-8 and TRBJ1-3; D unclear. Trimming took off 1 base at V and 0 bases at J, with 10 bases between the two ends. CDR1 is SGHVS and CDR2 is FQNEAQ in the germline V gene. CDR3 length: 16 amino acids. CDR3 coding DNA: TGTGCCAGCAGCTTAGGAGGCGGAATCTCTGGAAACACCATATATTTT. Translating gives CASSLGGGISGNTIYF.

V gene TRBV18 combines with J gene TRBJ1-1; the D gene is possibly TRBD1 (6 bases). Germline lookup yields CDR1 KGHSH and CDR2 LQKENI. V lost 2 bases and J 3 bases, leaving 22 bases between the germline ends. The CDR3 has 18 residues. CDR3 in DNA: TGTGCCAGCTCACCAGGCGCGGGTTACAGGGTGATGCACACTGAAGCTTTCTTT. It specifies CASSPGAGYRVMHTEAFF.

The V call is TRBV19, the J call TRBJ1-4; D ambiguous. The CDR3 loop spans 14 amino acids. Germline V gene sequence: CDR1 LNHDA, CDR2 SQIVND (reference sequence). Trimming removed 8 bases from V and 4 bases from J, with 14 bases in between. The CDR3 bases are TGTGCCAGTCGCCCGGGAAACCATAATGAAAAACTGTTTTTT. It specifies CASRPGNHNEKLFF. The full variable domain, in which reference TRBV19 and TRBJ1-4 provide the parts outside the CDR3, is DGGITQSPKYLFRKEGQNVTLSCEQNLNHDAMYWYRQDPGQGLRLIYYSQIVNDFQKGDIAEGYSVSREKKESFPLTVTSAQKNPTAFYLCASRPGNHNEKLFFGSGTQLSVL.

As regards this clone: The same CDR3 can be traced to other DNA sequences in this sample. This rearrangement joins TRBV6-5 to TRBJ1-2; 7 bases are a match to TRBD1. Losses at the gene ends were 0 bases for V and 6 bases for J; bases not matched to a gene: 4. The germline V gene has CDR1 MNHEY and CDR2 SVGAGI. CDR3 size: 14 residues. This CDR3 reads CASSYSRGGDGYTF. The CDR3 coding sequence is TGTGCCAGCAGTTACTCGAGAGGGGGCGATGGCTACACCTTC.

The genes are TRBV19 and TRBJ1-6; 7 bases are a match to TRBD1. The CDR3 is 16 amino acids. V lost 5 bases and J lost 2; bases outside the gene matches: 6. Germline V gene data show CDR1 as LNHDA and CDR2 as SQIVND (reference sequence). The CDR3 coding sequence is TGTGCCAGTAGTCCCGCGACAGGGACCTATAATTCACCCCTCCACTTT. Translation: CASSPATGTYNSPLHF.

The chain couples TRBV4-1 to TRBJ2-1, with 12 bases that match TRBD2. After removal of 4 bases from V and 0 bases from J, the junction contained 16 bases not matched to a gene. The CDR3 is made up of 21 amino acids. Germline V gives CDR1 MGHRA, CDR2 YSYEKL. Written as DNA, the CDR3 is TGCGCCAGCAGCCTAAGATTTGGAGGACTAGCGGGGCCGAGCTCCTACAATGAGCAGTTCTTC. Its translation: CASSLRFGGLAGPSSYNEQFF.

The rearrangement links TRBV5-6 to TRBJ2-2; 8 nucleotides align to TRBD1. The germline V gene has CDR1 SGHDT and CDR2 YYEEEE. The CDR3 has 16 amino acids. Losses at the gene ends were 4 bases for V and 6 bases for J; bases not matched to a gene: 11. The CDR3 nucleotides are TGTGCCAGCAGCGCGACAGGGGCCCCGTGGGCCGGGGAGCTGTTTTTT. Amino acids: CASSATGAPWAGELFF.

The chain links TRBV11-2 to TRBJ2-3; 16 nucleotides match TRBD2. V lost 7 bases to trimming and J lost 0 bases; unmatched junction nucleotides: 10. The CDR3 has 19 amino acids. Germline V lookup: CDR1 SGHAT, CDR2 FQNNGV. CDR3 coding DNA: TGTGCCAGCATCACGCAGGGACTAGCGGGGGGGATTAGCACAGATACGCAGTATTTT. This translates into CASITQGLAGGISTDTQYF.

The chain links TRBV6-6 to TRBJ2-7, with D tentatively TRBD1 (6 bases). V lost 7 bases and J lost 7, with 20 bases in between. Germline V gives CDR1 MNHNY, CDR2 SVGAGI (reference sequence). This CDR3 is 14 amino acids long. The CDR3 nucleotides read TGTGCCAGCACCAACAGGGTGGAAGGGGGAGAGCAGTACTTC. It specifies CASTNRVEGGEQYF.

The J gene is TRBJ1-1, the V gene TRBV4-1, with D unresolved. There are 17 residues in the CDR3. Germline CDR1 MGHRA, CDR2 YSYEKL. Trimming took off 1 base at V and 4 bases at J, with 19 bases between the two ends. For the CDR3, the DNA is TGCGCCAGCAGCCAAGTAGTGGCGGAGGGCAAGTTCACTGAAGCTTTCTTT. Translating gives CASSQVVAEGKFTEAFF.

As DNA, the CDR3 is TGTGCCAGTAGTACCGGGACAGGGGGAAGGGATGAGCAGTTCTTC. The encoded protein is CASSTGTGGRDEQFF. V is TRBV19 and J is TRBJ2-1, with TRBD1 matching over 11 bases. The V gene end was trimmed by 4 bases and the J gene end by 8 bases; junction bases not matched to a gene: 7. CDR3 length equals 15 residues. Germline CDR1 is LNHDA and CDR2 is SQIVND (reference sequence).

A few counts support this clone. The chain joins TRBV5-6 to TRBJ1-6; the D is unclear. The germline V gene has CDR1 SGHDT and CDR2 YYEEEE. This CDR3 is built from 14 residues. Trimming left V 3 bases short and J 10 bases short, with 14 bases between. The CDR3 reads CASSSNLTLSPLHF. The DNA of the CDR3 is TGTGCCAGCAGCTCCAACCTGACACTGTCACCCCTCCACTTT.